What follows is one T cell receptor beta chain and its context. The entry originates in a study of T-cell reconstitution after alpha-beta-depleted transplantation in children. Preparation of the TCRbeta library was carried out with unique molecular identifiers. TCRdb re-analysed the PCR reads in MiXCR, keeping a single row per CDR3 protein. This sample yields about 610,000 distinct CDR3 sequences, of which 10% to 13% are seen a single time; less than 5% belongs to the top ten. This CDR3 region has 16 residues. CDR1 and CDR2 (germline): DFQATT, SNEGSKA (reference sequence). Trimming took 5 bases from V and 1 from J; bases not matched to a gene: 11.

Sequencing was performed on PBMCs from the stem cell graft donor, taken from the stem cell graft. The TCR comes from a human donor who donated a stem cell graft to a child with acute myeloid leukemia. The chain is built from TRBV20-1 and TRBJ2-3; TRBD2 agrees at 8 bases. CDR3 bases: TGCAGTGCTCGGGGACTAGAGGATTGGGGCACAGATACGCAGTATTTT. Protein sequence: CSARGLEDWGTDTQYF.